Listed here are 20 T cell receptor beta chains from one sample, sequenced in a study of CD4+ T cells in melanoma. Assay: immunoSEQ multiplex PCR; the TCRdb copy retains only in-frame clones and omits some. The repertoire holds over 100,000 clones, with 80% to 95% as singletons. Sequencing was performed on peripheral blood. All receptors come from a human donor with melanoma.

V usage is TRBV7-7 and J usage is TRBJ2-5, with D tentatively TRBD1 (7 bases). The CDR3 is 16 amino acids. Germline V gene lookup returns CDR1 SSHAT and CDR2 FNYEAQ (reference sequence). Trimming removed 5 bases at V and 5 bases at J, with 21 bases between. The CDR3 DNA sequence: TGTGCCAGCAGCCTGGGGGGACAGCTTTTGGGTGAGACCCAGTACTTC. Protein: CASSLGGQLLGETQYF.

This chain connects TRBV7-3 to TRBJ2-5; no clear D. CDR1 is SGHTA and CDR2 is FQGTGA in the germline V gene. The CDR3 is 13 amino acids. V shed 3 bases and J shed 2 bases, with 7 bases lying between them. Here the CDR3 reads CASSFLQQETQYF. The CDR3 DNA is TGTGCCAGCAGCTTTTTACAGCAAGAGACCCAGTACTTC.

This chain connects TRBV28 to TRBJ2-7; the D gene is possibly TRBD1 (6 bases). Germline CDR1 reads MDHEN; CDR2 reads SYDVKM. This CDR3 has 17 amino acids. The ends were cut back, 7 bases at V and 7 bases at J, with 29 bases in the middle. DNA of the CDR3: TGTGCCAGCAAAACCGGACAGCGACTATCCAGAGGGGCTGAGCAGTACTTC. Translation: CASKTGQRLSRGAEQYF.

The chain carries TRBV29-1 and TRBJ2-7; TRBD1 might be the D (5 bases). V was pared by 0 bases and J by 5 bases, with 8 bases between. Germline CDR1 reads SQVTM; CDR2 reads ANQGSEA. CDR3 size: 12 residues. The CDR3 protein is CSVEDVRDEQYF. CDR3 in DNA: TGCAGCGTTGAAGACGTCAGGGACGAGCAGTACTTC.

This clone was picked up one time. This sequence joins TRBV19 and TRBJ1-5, with 8 bases aligning to TRBD1. The CDR3 has 17 residues. With V trimmed by 4 bases and J by 0 bases, 8 bases remained unmatched. Looked up from germline, CDR1 is LNHDA and CDR2 is SQIVND (reference sequence). The CDR3, as DNA: TGTGCCAGTAGTAGTCGATCTGGGACAGGTAGCAATCAGCCCCAGCATTTT. This codes for CASSSRSGTGSNQPQHF. Looking up the rest from reference TRBV19 and TRBJ1-5 gives the full variable domain: DGGITQSPKYLFRKEGQNVTLSCEQNLNHDAMYWYRQDPGQGLRLIYYSQIVNDFQKGDIAEGYSVSREKKESFPLTVTSAQKNPTAFYLCASSSRSGTGSNQPQHFGDGTRLSIL.

This clone was counted a single time. This chain joins TRBV4-1 and TRBJ2-1; no reliable D call. The CDR3 covers 16 residues. Germline CDR1 MGHRA, CDR2 YSYEKL. The V end lost 3 bases, the J end lost 0 bases, and 12 bases lay between the germline ends. DNA of the CDR3: TGCGCCAGCAGCCAGGTTGGCCTGAACTCCTACAATGAGCAGTTCTTC. The encoded protein is CASSQVGLNSYNEQFF.

This rearrangement joins TRBV11-2 to TRBJ2-7; D unclear. Trimming took off 6 bases at V and 7 bases at J, with 10 bases between the two ends. This CDR3 has 11 residues. Germline V CDR1 and CDR2: SGHAT, FQNNGV. The DNA of the CDR3 is TGTGCCAGCAGGTACTCTCTTGAGCAGTACTTC. Amino acid sequence: CASRYSLEQYF.

The V and J genes are TRBV5-1 and TRBJ2-1; D remains ambiguous. The CDR3 contains 12 residues. Trimming shortened V by 4 bases and J by 7 bases, and 9 bases separated the two germline ends. Germline V gene data show CDR1 as SGHRS and CDR2 as YFSETQ. The CDR3 DNA sequence: TGCGCCAGCAGCGACGTCCCGAATGAGCAGTTCTTC. Its translation is CASSDVPNEQFF.

J is TRBJ2-1 and V is TRBV4-3; 11 bases fit TRBD2. Germline CDR1 is LGHNA and CDR2 is YSLEER. The length of the CDR3 is 16 residues. The trim removed 4 bases at V and 6 bases at J, leaving 8 bases unmatched. CDR3 coding DNA: TGCGCCAGCAGCCGCATCGGGACTAGCGGACTCAATGAGCAGTTCTTC. Protein: CASSRIGTSGLNEQFF.

The sample holds one count of this clone. The chain uses TRBV7-2 and TRBJ2-7; D remains unclear. This CDR3 comprises 14 residues. Trimming left V 1 base short and J 2 bases short, with 9 bases between. CDR1 is SGHTA and CDR2 is FQGNSA in the germline V gene. The CDR3 coding sequence is TGTGCCAGCAGCTTAGGCGGCTCACCCTACGAGCAGTACTTC. Protein: CASSLGGSPYEQYF. Full variable domain (remainder filled in from reference TRBV7-2 and TRBJ2-7): GAGVSQSPSNKVTEKGKDVELRCDPISGHTALYWYRQSLGQGLEFLIYFQGNSAPDKSGLPSDRFSAERTGGSVSTLTIQRTQQEDSAVYLCASSLGGSPYEQYFGPGTRLTVT.

Concerning this clone: Its ends do not fully match the called genes, so a read error is possible. The J gene is TRBJ1-5, the V gene TRBV27; D is unclear. The CDR3 is 13 amino acids. Germline V CDR1 and CDR2: MNHEY, SMNVEV (reference sequence). CDR3 sequence (DNA): TGTGTCAGCAGTTACGGCGTCAATCAGCCCCAGCATTTT. As protein: CVSSYGVNQPQHF.

The chain recombines TRBV4-3 with TRBJ1-5, with 7 bases identical to TRBD1. Looked up from germline, CDR1 is LGHNA and CDR2 is YSLEER. With V trimmed by 0 bases and J by 1 base, 15 bases remained unmatched. The CDR3 runs to 20 residues. Written as DNA, the CDR3 is TGCGCCAGCAGCCAAGATGCTGTCAGGGGGTTTTCAGGAAGCAATCAGCCCCAGCATTTT. It encodes CASSQDAVRGFSGSNQPQHF.

The chain joins TRBV7-8 to TRBJ2-7; D remains ambiguous. Trimming removed 5 bases at V and 1 base at J, with 6 bases between. The CDR3 runs to 12 residues. CDR1 and CDR2 from the germline V gene are SGHVS and FQNEAQ. The CDR3 here is CASSPPSYEQYF. CDR3 nucleotide sequence: TGTGCCAGCAGCCCACCTTCCTACGAGCAGTACTTC.

This clone was detected a few times. The chain has TRBV2 and TRBJ1-1; TRBD1 might be the D (5 bases). The germline V gene has CDR1 SNHLY and CDR2 FYNNEI. Deletions cut 1 base from V and 1 base from J, with 10 bases between. The CDR3 length is 15 residues. The CDR3 protein is CASSEGEGANTEAFF. Written as DNA, the CDR3 is TGTGCCAGCAGTGAAGGGGAAGGGGCGAACACTGAAGCTTTCTTT. Supplemented by reference TRBV2 and TRBJ1-1, the full variable domain reads EPEVTQTPSHQVTQMGQEVILRCVPISNHLYFYWYRQILGQKVEFLVSFYNNEISEKSEIFDDQFSVERPDGSNFTLKIRSTKLEDSAMYFCASSEGEGANTEAFFGQGTRLTVV.

This chain uses TRBV5-8 with TRBJ1-5; 9 bases are a match to TRBD1. Per germline, CDR1 SGHTS and CDR2 YDEGEE. The trim removed 1 base at V and 0 bases at J, leaving 11 bases unmatched. This CDR3 spans 19 amino acids. The CDR3 DNA reads TGTGCCAGCAGCTTGACCCCGGGACAGGGACCTTATAGCAATCAGCCCCAGCATTTT. Translated, it gives CASSLTPGQGPYSNQPQHF.

The chain recombines TRBV6-1 with TRBJ2-7; D not resolved. The CDR3 extends over 12 amino acids. Between the trimmed V and J ends, which lost 7 bases and 4 bases, there was a span of 11 bases. Per germline, CDR1 MNHNS and CDR2 SASEGT. The CDR3, as DNA: TGTGCCAGCAATAACAGACTTTACGAGCAGTACTTC. The encoded protein is CASNNRLYEQYF.

This chain joins TRBV11-2 and TRBJ1-1; D not certain. Trimming took off 2 bases at V and 0 bases at J, with 4 bases between the two ends. CDR3 length equals 13 residues. Germline V gene data show CDR1 as SGHAT and CDR2 as FQNNGV. CDR3 residues: CASSLLMNTEAFF. CDR3 DNA sequence: TGTGCCAGCAGCTTACTGATGAACACTGAAGCTTTCTTT. The whole variable domain, filled in from reference TRBV11-2 and TRBJ1-1, reads EAGVAQSPRYKIIEKRQSVAFWCNPISGHATLYWYQQILGQGPKLLIQFQNNGVVDDSQLPKDRFSAERLKGVDSTLKIQPAKLEDSAVYLCASSLLMNTEAFFGQGTRLTVV.

This chain uses TRBV9 with TRBJ2-1; 8 bases align to TRBD2. CDR3 size: 15 residues. Losses at the gene ends were 3 bases for V and 8 bases for J; bases not matched to a gene: 10. Germline values: CDR1 SGDLS, CDR2 YYNGEE. CDR3 nucleotides: TGTGCCAGCAGCGCCCGGGGGGGGCAGGTCGATGAGCAGTTCTTC. Translating gives CASSARGGQVDEQFF.

The chain is built from TRBV7-8 and TRBJ1-1; D gene uncertain. The germline CDR1 and CDR2 sequences are SGHVS and FQNEAQ. The V gene lost 4 bases and the J gene lost 4 bases, with 7 bases spanning the gap. The CDR3 spans 12 residues. The CDR3 sequence is CASSSLGTEAFF. CDR3 bases: TGTGCCAGCAGCTCCCTCGGCACTGAAGCTTTCTTT.

J is TRBJ2-2 and V is TRBV9; 8 bases line up with TRBD1. Unmatched junction bases numbered 13, after V lost 7 bases and J lost 2 bases. This CDR3 is 17 amino acids long. Germline-derived CDR1 and CDR2 are SGDLS and YYNGEE. CDR3 coding DNA: TGTGCCAGCTCGAGGACAGGGCAAACCAAAAACACCGGGGAGCTGTTTTTT. This encodes CASSRTGQTKNTGELFF.